Given below is one T cell receptor (beta chain) in context. Sequenced by immunoSEQ multiplex PCR; TCRdb stores in-frame clones only, minus some. Of some 200,000 clones listed, about four fifths were seen once; the top ten hold approximately 4.9%. Allocation to cohorts depended on clinical history reported by the participants. During the 2 weeks before they entered the study, exposed participants had met someone with a PCR-confirmed or clinician-diagnosed COVID-19 case. The data are from a study of blood T cell repertoires in COVID-19. Study background: COVID-19 samples, acute and convalescent, were from the United States, Italy and Spain.

The CDR3 spans 16 residues. Deletions cut 0 bases from V and 2 bases from J, with 8 bases between. Germline lookup yields CDR1 LGHDT and CDR2 YNNKEL (reference sequence). The chain employs TRBV3-1 (or the pseudogene TRBV3-2) and TRBJ2-6; TRBD2 is a possible D gene (5 bases). The receptor's source is a woman aged 50 to 60 who had been exposed to COVID-19. The sequenced material came from PBMCs or T cells enriched from blood (not recorded which). The CDR3 region has the DNA TGTGCCAGCAGCCAAGATAGGCGGGCTGGGGCCAACGTCCTGACTTTC. Protein sequence: CASSQDRRAGANVLTF.